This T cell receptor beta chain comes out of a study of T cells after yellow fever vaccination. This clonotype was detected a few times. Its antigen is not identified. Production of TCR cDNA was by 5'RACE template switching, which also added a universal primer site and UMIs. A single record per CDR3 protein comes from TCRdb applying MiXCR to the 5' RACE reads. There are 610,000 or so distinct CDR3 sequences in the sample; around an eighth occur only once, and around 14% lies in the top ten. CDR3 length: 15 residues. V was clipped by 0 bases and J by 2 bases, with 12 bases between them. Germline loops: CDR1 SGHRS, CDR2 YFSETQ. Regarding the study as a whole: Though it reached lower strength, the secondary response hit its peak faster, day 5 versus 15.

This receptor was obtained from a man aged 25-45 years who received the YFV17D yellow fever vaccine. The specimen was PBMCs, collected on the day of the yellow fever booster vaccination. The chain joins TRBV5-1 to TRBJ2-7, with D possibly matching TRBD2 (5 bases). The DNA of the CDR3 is TGCGCCAGCAGCTTGGGTTCCGGGATGACCTACGAGCAGTACTTC. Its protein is CASSLGSGMTYEQYF. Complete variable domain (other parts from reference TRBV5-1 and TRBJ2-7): KAGVTQTPRYLIKTRGQQVTLSCSPISGHRSVSWYQQTPGQGLQFLFEYFSETQRNKGNFPGRFSGRQFSNSRSEMNVSTLELGDSALYLCASSLGSGMTYEQYFGPGTRLTVT.